This T cell receptor beta chain was obtained from a study of CD8+CD57+ T cells in acquired aplastic anemia. Study-wide context: There were about 10.8 million reads, on average, for CD4+ cells from healthy donors. Findings and limits, study-wide: In CD8+ cells, Simpson's diversity showed no significant difference between patients and controls.

The TCR beta profiling, which covered VDJ combination and CDR3 sequence, was carried out using genomic DNA as the template. Via MiXCR, TCRdb re-called the reads, giving one row per CDR3 protein. The sample records a few hundred thousand distinct CDR3 sequences, about a third being singletons. V lost 4 bases to trimming and J lost 7 bases, with 14 bases between them. CDR1 and CDR2 (germline): SEHNR, FQNEAQ (reference sequence). This CDR3 has 13 amino acids. At least ten counts were recorded for this clonotype. Its antigen is undetermined. The source of this sequence is a human donor in good health, serving as a control. Sequencing was performed on sorted CD4+, CD8+, or CD8+CD57+ T cells (not recorded which) from PBMCs. J is TRBJ2-7 and V is TRBV7-9, with a tentative D call TRBD1 (6 bases). CDR3 DNA sequence: TGTGCCAGCAGCTACGACAGGTCAAGGGAGCAGTACTTC. This codes for CASSYDRSREQYF.